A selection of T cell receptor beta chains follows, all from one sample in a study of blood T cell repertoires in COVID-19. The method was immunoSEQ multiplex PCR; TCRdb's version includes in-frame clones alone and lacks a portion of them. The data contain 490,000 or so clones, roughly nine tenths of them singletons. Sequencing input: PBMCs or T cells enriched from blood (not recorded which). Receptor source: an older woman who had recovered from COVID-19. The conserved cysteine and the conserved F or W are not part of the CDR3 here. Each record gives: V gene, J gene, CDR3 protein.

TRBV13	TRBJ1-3	ASSSSLQGATGNTIY
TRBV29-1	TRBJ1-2	SVLDRNYGYT
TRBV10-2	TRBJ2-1	ASSVGRGAYNEQF
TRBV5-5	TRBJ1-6	ASSFPTGKGSPLH
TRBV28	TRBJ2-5	ASSFLGGAKETQY
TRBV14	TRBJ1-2	ASSEISTYGYT
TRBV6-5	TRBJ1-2	ASSPGQGLKGYT
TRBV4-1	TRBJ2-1	ASSQASGGAFRQF
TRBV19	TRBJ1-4	ASSIPGEWEKLF
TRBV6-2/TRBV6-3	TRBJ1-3	ASSLQGAGNTIY
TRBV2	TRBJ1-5	ASTRGSGQPQH
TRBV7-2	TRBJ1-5	ASSPGGALSNQPQH
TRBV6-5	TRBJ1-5	ASSTTGSNQPQH
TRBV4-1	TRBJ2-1	ASSQLMTGGSYNEQF
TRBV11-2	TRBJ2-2	ASRGTSGGPDTGELF
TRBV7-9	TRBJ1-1	ASSSQGMNTEAF
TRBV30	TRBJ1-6	AWSSEGYSPLH
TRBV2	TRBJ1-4	ASRREYNEKLF
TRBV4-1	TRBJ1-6	ASSQEPQTYNSPLH
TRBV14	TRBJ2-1	ASSPYRGNEQF
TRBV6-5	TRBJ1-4	ATDRGATNEKLF
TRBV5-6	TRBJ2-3	ASTGQGPDTQY
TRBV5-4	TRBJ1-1	ASTSRQELNTEAF
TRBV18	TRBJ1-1	ASSPTANTEAF
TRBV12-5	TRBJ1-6	ASGLVSDTGSYNSPLH
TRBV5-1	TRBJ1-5	ASSTGFSNQPQH
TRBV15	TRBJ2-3	ATSRVRTGSTDTQY
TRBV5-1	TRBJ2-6	ASSLSANVLT
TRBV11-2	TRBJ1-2	ASNPNGYT
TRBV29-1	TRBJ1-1	SVQDRFIGDTEAF
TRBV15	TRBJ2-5	ATSRGTSAVQETQY
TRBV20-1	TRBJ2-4	STEKENIQY
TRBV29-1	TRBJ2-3	SVFPGLAGITDTQY